The 7 T cell receptor beta chains below all came from one sample that was sequenced in a study of cytomegalovirus exposure and HLA in healthy donors. It was with 60 Vbeta and 13 Jbeta primers that the PCR ran. Sequenced by immunoSEQ multiplex PCR; TCRdb stores in-frame clones only, minus some. Here the sample spans around 99,000 clones, 81% being singletons. Sequenced sample: PBMCs. The receptors were sampled from a man aged 30-40 years in good health and CMV-seronegative.

The rearrangement links TRBV11-1 to TRBJ2-2; D call uncertain. The CDR3 consists of 12 residues. Trimming removed 3 bases at V and 6 bases at J, with 5 bases between. Per the germline V gene, CDR1 is SGHAT and CDR2 is FQDESV (reference sequence). CDR3 sequence: CASSFSSGELFF. As DNA, the CDR3 is TGTGCCAGCAGCTTTAGCTCCGGGGAGCTGTTTTTT.

The chain carries TRBV6-1 and TRBJ2-3; 7 bases are a match to TRBD2. V shed 7 bases and J 6 bases; nucleotides not matched to a gene: 13. The CDR3 spans 15 residues. From germline, CDR1 is MNHNS and CDR2 SASEGT. The chain's CDR3 is CASKAGAVRGDTQYF. CDR3 nucleotides: TGTGCCAGCAAGGCGGGAGCGGTCCGCGGTGATACGCAGTATTTT.

The chain is built from TRBV28 and TRBJ1-1; D unclear. Trimming took 1 base from V and 10 from J, leaving 16 bases between them. CDR1 is MDHEN and CDR2 is SYDVKM in the germline V gene. The CDR3 spans 14 residues. CDR3 residues: CASSLSWKTPGAFF. The CDR3 nucleotides are TGTGCCAGCAGTTTATCGTGGAAGACCCCAGGAGCTTTCTTT.

The chain carries TRBV6-1 and TRBJ2-5; 7 bases fit TRBD1. The length of the CDR3 is 14 residues. V was clipped by 5 bases and J by 2 bases; unmatched bases: 5. Germline V gives CDR1 MNHNS, CDR2 SASEGT. The CDR3 is CASSNARGQETQYF. The CDR3 nucleotides read TGTGCCAGCAGTAACGCCAGGGGGCAAGAGACCCAGTACTTC.

V gene TRBV10-3 combines with J gene TRBJ2-1; TRBD2 matches 7 bases. Trimming cost V 6 bases and J 1 base; bases outside gene matches: 3. CDR1 and CDR2 from the germline V gene are ENHRY and SYGVKD. The CDR3 has 14 amino acids. CDR3 sequence: CAIRSGASYNEQFF. The CDR3 DNA reads TGTGCCATCAGAAGCGGGGCATCCTACAATGAGCAGTTCTTC.

V and J are TRBV2 and TRBJ1-4, with D possibly matching TRBD1 (6 bases). V shed 4 bases and J shed 1 base, with 10 bases lying between them. Germline V lookup: CDR1 SNHLY, CDR2 FYNNEI. The length of the CDR3 is 15 residues. CDR3 in amino acids: CASSAGVVTNEKLFF. The DNA of the CDR3 is TGTGCCAGCAGTGCAGGGGTCGTAACTAATGAAAAACTGTTTTTT.

The V call is TRBV11-2, the J call TRBJ1-5; TRBD1 agrees at 7 bases. This CDR3 has 12 residues. The junction had 7 bases not matched to a gene; V was cut back by 8 bases and J by 9 bases. The germline CDR1 and CDR2 sequences are SGHAT and FQNNGV. The CDR3 region has the DNA TGTGCCAGCCGTAGTCAGGGGGGGCCCCAGCATTTT. Protein: CASRSQGGPQHF.